The TCR beta chain under discussion was sequenced for a study of blood T cell repertoires in COVID-19. Looking at the study overall: T cells, B-cell-depleted T cells, or PBMCs provided the cDNA or gDNA that served as material.

Original processing notes: Using reference gene primer amplification, nucleated cell counts were estimated. The method was immunoSEQ multiplex PCR; TCRdb's version includes in-frame clones alone and lacks a portion of them. For V, J and clone size, that table is used; D and trimming come from the DNA. The table includes 110,000 to 150,000 clones, around 80% detected once. The CDR3 sequence is 18 residues long. With 7 bases clipped from V and 0 bases from J, the junction kept 15 bases outside the gene matches. Germline V gene lookup returns CDR1 MDHEN and CDR2 SYDVKM. The sequenced material came from peripheral blood. The chain combines TRBV28 with TRBJ2-3; 8 bases align to TRBD1. The TCR sequence derives from a woman aged 55-69 years with acute or convalescent COVID-19. The CDR3 DNA reads TGTGCCAGCACCCACACTGGCCTCGGGACAGGCAGCACAGATACGCAGTATTTT. The encoded protein is CASTHTGLGTGSTDTQYF.